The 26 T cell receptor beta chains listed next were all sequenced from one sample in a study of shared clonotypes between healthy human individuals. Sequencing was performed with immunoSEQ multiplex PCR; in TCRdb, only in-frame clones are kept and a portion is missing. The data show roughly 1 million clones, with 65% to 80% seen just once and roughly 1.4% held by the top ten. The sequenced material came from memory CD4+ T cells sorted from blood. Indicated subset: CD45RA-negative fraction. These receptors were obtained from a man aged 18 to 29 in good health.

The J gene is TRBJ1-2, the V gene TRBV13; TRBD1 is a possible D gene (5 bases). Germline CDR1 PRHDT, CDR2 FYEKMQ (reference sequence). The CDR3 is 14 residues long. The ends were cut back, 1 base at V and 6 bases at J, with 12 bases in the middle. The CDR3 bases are TGTGCCAGCAGCTTAGTACCGGGAGGGGATGGCTACACCTTC. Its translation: CASSLVPGGDGYTF.

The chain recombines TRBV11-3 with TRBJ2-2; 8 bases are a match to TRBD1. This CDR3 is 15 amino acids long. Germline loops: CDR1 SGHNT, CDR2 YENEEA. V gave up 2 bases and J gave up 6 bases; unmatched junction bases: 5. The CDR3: CASSLRQGASGELFF. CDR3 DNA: TGTGCCAGCAGCTTAAGGCAGGGGGCATCCGGGGAGCTGTTTTTT.

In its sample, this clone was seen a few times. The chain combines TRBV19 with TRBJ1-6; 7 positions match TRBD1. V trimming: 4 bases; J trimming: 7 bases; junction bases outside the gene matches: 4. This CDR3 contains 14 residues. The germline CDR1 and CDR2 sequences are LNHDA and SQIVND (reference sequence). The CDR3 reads CASSTGQVNSPLHF. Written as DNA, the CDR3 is TGTGCCAGTAGTACCGGACAGGTCAATTCACCCCTCCACTTT.

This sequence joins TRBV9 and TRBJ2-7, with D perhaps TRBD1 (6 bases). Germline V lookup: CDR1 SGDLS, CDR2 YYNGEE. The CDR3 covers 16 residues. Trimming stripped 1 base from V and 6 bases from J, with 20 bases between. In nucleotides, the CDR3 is TGTGCCAGCAGCGTATCACCCACAGGGACGGGGCTCGAGCAGTACTTC. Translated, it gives CASSVSPTGTGLEQYF.

In nucleotides, the CDR3 is TGTGCCAGCAGCTCGGTTGGGGGAGGGCAGTACTTC. Protein: CASSSVGGGQYF. The rearrangement links TRBV5-4 to TRBJ2-7; tentatively, D is TRBD2 (6 bases). V was trimmed by 3 bases and J by 9 bases, leaving 13 bases between them. Germline V gene data show CDR1 as SGHNT and CDR2 as YYREEE (reference sequence). The length of the CDR3 is 12 residues.

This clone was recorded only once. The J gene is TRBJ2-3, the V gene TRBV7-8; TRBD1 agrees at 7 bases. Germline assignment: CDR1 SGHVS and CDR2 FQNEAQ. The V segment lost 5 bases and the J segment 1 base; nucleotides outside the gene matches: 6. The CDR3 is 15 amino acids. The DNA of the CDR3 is TGTGCCAGCAGCACGCGACAGGGCGGCACAGATACGCAGTATTTT. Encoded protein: CASSTRQGGTDTQYF. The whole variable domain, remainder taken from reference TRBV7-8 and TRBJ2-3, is GAGVSQSPRYKVAKRGQDVALRCDPISGHVSLFWYQQALGQGPEFLTYFQNEAQLDKSGLPSDRFFAERPEGSVSTLKIQRTQQEDSAVYLCASSTRQGGTDTQYFGPGTRLTVL.

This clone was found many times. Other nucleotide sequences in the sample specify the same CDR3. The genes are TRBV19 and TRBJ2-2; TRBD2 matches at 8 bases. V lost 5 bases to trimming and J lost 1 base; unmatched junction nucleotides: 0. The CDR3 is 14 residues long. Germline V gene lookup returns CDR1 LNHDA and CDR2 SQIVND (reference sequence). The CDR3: CASSGTRNTGELFF. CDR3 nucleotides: TGTGCCAGTAGTGGGACTAGGAACACCGGGGAGCTGTTTTTT.

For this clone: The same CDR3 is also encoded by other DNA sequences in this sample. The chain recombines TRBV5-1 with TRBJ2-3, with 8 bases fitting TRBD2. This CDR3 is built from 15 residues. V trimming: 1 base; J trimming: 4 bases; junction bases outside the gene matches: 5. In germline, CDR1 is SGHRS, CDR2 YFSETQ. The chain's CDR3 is CASSLPAGASDTQYF. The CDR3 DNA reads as TGCGCCAGCAGCTTGCCAGCGGGGGCCTCAGATACGCAGTATTTT.

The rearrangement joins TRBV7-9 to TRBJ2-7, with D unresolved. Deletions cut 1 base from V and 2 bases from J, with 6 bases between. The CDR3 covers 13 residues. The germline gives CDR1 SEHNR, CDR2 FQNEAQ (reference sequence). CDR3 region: CASSLGRAYEQYF. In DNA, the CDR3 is TGTGCCAGCAGCTTAGGACGGGCCTACGAGCAGTACTTC.

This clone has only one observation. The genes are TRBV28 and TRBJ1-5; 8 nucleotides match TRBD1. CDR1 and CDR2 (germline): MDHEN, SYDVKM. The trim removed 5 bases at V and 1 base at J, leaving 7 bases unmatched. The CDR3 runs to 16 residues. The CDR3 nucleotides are TGTGCCAGCAGTCGCCGGACAGGGTTCAGCAATCAGCCCCAGCATTTT. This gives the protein CASSRRTGFSNQPQHF.

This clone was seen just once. This chain's CDR3 is CASTPGDRGENQPQHF. CDR3 nucleotide sequence: TGTGCCAGCACCCCCGGGGACAGGGGAGAGAATCAGCCCCAGCATTTT. J is TRBJ1-5 and V is TRBV6-6; the match to TRBD1 covers 10 bases. This CDR3 has 16 residues. The germline V gene has CDR1 MNHNY and CDR2 SVGAGI (reference sequence). V shed 7 bases, J shed 4 bases, and the junction held 10 bases outside the gene matches.

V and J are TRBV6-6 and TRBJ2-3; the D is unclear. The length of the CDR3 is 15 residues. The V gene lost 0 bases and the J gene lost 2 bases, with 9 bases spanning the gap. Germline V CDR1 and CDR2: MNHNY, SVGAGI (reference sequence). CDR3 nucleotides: TGTGCCAGCAGTTACTCACGGAGCTCCACAGATACGCAGTATTTT. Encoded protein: CASSYSRSSTDTQYF.

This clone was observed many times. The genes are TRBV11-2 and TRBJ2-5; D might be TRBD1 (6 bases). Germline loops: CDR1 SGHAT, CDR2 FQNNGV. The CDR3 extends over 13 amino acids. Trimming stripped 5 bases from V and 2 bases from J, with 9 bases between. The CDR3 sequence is CASSRDRQETQYF. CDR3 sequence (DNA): TGTGCCAGCAGCCGAGACAGGCAAGAGACCCAGTACTTC. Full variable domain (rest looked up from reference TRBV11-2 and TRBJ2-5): EAGVAQSPRYKIIEKRQSVAFWCNPISGHATLYWYQQILGQGPKLLIQFQNNGVVDDSQLPKDRFSAERLKGVDSTLKIQPAKLEDSAVYLCASSRDRQETQYFGPGTRLLVL.

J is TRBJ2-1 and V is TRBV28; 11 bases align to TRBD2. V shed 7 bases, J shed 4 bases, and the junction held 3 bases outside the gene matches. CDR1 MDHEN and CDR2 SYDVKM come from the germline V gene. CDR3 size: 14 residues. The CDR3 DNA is TGTGCCAGCACCATAGCGGGGGGGTACAATGAGCAGTTCTTC. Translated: CASTIAGGYNEQFF.

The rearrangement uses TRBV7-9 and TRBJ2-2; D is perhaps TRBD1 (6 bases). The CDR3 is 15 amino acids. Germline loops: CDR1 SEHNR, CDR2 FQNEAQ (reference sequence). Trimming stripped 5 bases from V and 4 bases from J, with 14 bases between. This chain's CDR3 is CASSRKGGTTGELFF. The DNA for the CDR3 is TGTGCCAGCAGCCGTAAAGGGGGTACCACCGGGGAGCTGTTTTTT. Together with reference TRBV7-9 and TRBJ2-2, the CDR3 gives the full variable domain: DTGVSQNPRHKITKRGQNVTFRCDPISEHNRLYWYRQTLGQGPEFLTYFQNEAQLEKSRLLSDRFSAERPKGSFSTLEIQRTEQGDSAMYLCASSRKGGTTGELFFGEGSRLTVL.

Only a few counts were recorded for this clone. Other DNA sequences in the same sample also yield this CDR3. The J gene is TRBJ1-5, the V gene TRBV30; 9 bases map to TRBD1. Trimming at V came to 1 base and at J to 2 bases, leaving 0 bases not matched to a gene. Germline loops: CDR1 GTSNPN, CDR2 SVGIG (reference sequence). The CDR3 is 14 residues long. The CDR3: CAWSGTGGNQPQHF. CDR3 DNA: TGTGCCTGGAGTGGGACAGGGGGCAATCAGCCCCAGCATTTT.

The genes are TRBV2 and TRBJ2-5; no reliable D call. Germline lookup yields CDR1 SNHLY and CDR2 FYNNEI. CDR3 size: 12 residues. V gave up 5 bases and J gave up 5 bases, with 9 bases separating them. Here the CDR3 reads CASSIQAETQYF. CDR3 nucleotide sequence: TGTGCCAGCAGTATTCAGGCGGAGACCCAGTACTTC.

The CDR3 nucleotides are TGCGCCAGCAGCCCCCCAGGGGCCAAAAACATTCAGTACTTC. This sequence encodes CASSPPGAKNIQYF. The genes are TRBV4-3 and TRBJ2-4; possible D gene TRBD1, 5 bases. Germline values: CDR1 LGHNA, CDR2 YSLEER. V gave up 4 bases and J gave up 1 base, with 8 bases separating them. The CDR3 runs to 14 residues.

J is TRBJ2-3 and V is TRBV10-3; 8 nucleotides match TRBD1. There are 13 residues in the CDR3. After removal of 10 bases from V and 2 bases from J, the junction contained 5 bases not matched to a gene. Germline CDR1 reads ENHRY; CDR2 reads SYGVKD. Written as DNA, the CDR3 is TGTGCCACAGGACAGGGACACACAGATACGCAGTATTTT. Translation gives CATGQGHTDTQYF.

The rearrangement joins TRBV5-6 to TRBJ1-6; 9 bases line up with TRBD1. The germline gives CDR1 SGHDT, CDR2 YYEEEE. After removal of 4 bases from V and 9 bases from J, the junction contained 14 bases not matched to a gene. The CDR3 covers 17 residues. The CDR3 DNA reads TGTGCCAGCAGCGAGACCGGGACAGGGATAAGATTTTCACCCCTCCACTTT. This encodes CASSETGTGIRFSPLHF.

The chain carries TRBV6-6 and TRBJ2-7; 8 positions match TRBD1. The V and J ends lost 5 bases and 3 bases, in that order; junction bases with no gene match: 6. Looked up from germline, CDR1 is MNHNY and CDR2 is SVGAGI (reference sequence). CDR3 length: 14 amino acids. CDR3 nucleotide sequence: TGTGCCAGCAGTCCGAGGACAGGGAGCTACGAGCAGTACTTC. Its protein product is CASSPRTGSYEQYF.

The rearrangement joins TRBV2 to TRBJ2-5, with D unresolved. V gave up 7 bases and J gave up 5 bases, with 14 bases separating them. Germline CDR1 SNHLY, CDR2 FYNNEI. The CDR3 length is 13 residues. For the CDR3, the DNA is TGTGCCAGCACTCAACGGGTTGGCGAGACCCAGTACTTC. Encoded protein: CASTQRVGETQYF.

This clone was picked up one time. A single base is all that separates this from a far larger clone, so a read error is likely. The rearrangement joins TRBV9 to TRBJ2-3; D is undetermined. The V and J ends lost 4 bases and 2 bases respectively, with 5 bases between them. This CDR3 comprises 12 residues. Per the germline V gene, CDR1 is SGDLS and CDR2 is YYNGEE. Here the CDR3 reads CASSLDTDTQYF. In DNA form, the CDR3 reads TGTGCCAGCAGCCTAGACACAGATACGCAGTATTTT.

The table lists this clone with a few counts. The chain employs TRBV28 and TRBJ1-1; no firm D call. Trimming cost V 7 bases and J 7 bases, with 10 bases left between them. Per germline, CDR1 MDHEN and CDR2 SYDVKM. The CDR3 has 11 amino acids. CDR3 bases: TGTGCCAGCACCCTCCAGTTTGAAGCTTTCTTT. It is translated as CASTLQFEAFF.

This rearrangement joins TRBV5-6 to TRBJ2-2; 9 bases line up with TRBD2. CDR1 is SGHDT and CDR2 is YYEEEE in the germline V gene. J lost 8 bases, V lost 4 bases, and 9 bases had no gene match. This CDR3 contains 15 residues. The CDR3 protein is CASSDLRAGGGELFF. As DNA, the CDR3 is TGTGCCAGCAGCGACTTGAGAGCGGGAGGTGGGGAGCTGTTTTTT.

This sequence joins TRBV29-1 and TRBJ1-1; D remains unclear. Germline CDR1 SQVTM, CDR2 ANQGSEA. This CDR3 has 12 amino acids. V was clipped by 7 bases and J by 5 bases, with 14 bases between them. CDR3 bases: TGCAGCGGCAAACGCGGGGATACTGAAGCTTTCTTT. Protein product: CSGKRGDTEAFF.